Listed below are T cell receptor beta chains from one sample, sequenced in a study of graft-versus-host responses after intestinal transplantation. The assay was immunoSEQ multiplex PCR, and TCRdb's table has in-frame clones only and misses some. The sample includes 75,000 to 100,000 clones, roughly 82% of them seen just once. This specimen consisted of PBMCs, obtained 255 days after intestinal transplant. These receptors all stem from a human patient who received an intestinal transplant, so some T cells may come from the graft donor. Each CDR3 is given with its conserved first and last residue. The D gene is left open where the match is weak. Some rows mark clone size as missing; the rest say once, few, many or name a class of expanded clone.

D gene | J gene | V gene | CDR3 length | clone size | CDR3 DNA | CDR3 protein
TRBD1 | TRBJ2-7 | TRBV28 | 15 | . | TGTGCCAGCAGAGGGAGGACAGGGCTACTCTACGAGCAGTACTTC | CASRGRTGLLYEQYF
TRBD1 | TRBJ1-2 | TRBV6-9 | 15 | . | TGTGCCACCCATGGGACAGGGAATGAAGGCTATGGCTACACCTTC | CATHGTGNEGYGYTF
. | TRBJ1-2 | TRBV28 | 13 | . | TGTGCCAGCAGTTTTCTCCCGCACTATGGCTACACCTTC | CASSFLPHYGYTF
TRBD2 | TRBJ2-5 | TRBV5-4 | 16 | . | TGTGCCAGCAGCTTGGCAGGAGCGGGGGGGAAAGAGACCCAGTACTTC | CASSLAGAGGKETQYF
TRBD1 | TRBJ1-2 | TRBV18 | 13 | . | TGTGCCAGCTCAGACAGGGGAAACTATGGCTACACCTTC | CASSDRGNYGYTF
. | TRBJ2-7 | TRBV7-6 | 17 | . | TGTGCCAGCAGCTTAGGGACTGACGGGGGGCTTGTGGACGAGCAGTACTTC | CASSLGTDGGLVDEQYF
TRBD1 | TRBJ1-4 | TRBV5-5 | 14 | . | TGTGCCAGCAGCCGGACAGGAGCCCATGAAAAACTGTTTTTT | CASSRTGAHEKLFF
. | TRBJ2-1 | TRBV5-1 | 15 | . | TGCGCCAGCAGCCCGACCGGCGGTTCCTACAATGAGCAGTTCTTC | CASSPTGGSYNEQFF
. | TRBJ2-2 | TRBV11-2 | 14 | . | TGTGCCAGCAGCCTGGAAAGGGCTACCGGGGAGCTGTTTTTT | CASSLERATGELFF
TRBD2 | TRBJ2-1 | TRBV5-8 | 16 | once | TGTGCCAGCAGCGGCAGCCTGGGACTAGCTTACAATGAGCAGTTCTTC | CASSGSLGLAYNEQFF
. | TRBJ1-6 | TRBV30 | 13 | . | TGTGCCTGCTTAGGATATAATTCACCACCCCTCCACTTT | CACLGYNSPPLHF
. | TRBJ2-3 | TRBV7-3 | 15 | . | TGTGCCAGCAGCCAGTGGGGGGGGCCCACAGATACGCAGTATTTT | CASSQWGGPTDTQYF
. | TRBJ2-1 | TRBV5-1 | 17 | once | TGCGCCAGCAGCTTGAGGGATAGCGGTCCCACCTACAATGAGCAGTTCTTC | CASSLRDSGPTYNEQFF
TRBD1 | TRBJ1-2 | TRBV28 | 13 | . | TGTGCCACTCTCAGACAGGGCCTCTATGGCTACACCTTC | CATLRQGLYGYTF
. | TRBJ2-7 | TRBV9 | 15 | . | TGTGCCAGCAGCATGGCCCGGGACGGAACCTACGAGCAGTACTTC | CASSMARDGTYEQYF
TRBD1 | TRBJ2-7 | TRBV6-1 | 15 | . | TGTGCCAGCACTCCAGGACAGGGGGCTTACTACGAGCAGTACTTC | CASTPGQGAYYEQYF
. | TRBJ2-7 | TRBV2 | 12 | . | TGTGCCAGCAGCCCGGGCGCCTACGAGCAGTACTTC | CASSPGAYEQYF
TRBD1 | TRBJ2-3 | TRBV6-5 | 14 | . | TGTGCCAGCAGTGAGGACAGGGGCCCAGATACGCAGTATTTT | CASSEDRGPDTQYF
. | TRBJ1-1 | TRBV28 | 11 | . | TGTGCCAGCAGATTCAGACAGGAAGCTTTCTTT | CASRFRQEAFF
. | TRBJ2-7 | TRBV10-3 | 13 | . | TGTGCCATCAGTTCCGACAACTCCTACGAGCAGTACTTC | CAISSDNSYEQYF
TRBD1 | TRBJ1-1 | TRBV9 | 14 | once | TGTGCCAGCAGCGTAGTGACAGGGATAACTGAAGCTTTCTTT | CASSVVTGITEAFF
. | TRBJ2-3 | TRBV29-1 | 13 | . | TGCAGCGTCTCCGACCCAATCCCAGATACGCAGTATTTT | CSVSDPIPDTQYF
. | TRBJ2-1 | TRBV27 | 12 | . | TGTGCCAGCGGGAGGCTTAACAATGAGCAGTTCTTC | CASGRLNNEQFF
. | TRBJ1-3 | TRBV7-8 | 16 | . | TGTGCCAGCAGCTTAGAAGGGGTGGGATCTGGAAACACCATATATTTT | CASSLEGVGSGNTIYF
. | TRBJ1-5 | TRBV21-1 | 14 | . | TGTGCCAGCACCGAGAGGGGGAAAAATCAGCCCCAGCATTTT | CASTERGKNQPQHF
. | TRBJ2-5 | TRBV7-3 | 13 | . | TGTGCCAGCAGCTACCAGGGGGGAGAGACCCAGTACTTC | CASSYQGGETQYF
. | TRBJ1-5 | TRBV5-1 | 15 | . | TGCGCCAGCAGATTGGACAGTGAGGGCAATCAGCCCCAGCATTTT | CASRLDSEGNQPQHF
. | TRBJ1-2 | TRBV21-1 | 14 | . | TGTGCCAGCAGCAAGAATTTGCAACACCCTGGCTACACCTTC | CASSKNLQHPGYTF
. | TRBJ1-5 | TRBV4-1 | 13 | . | TGCGCCAGCAGCCAAGATGGGGAGAGCCCCCAGCATTTT | CASSQDGESPQHF
TRBD2 | TRBJ2-2 | TRBV10-1 | 18 | . | TGCGCCAGCAGTGAGTCGCCGGGACTAGCGGGGGCGCCCGGGGAGCTGTTTTTT | CASSESPGLAGAPGELFF
TRBD1 | TRBJ1-2 | TRBV28 | 15 | . | TGTGCCAGCAGTACTACAGGGGTGGGTCATTATGGCTACACCTTC | CASSTTGVGHYGYTF
TRBD2 | TRBJ2-2 | TRBV4-2 | 16 | . | TGTGCCAGCAGCCAAGATCCCAGCGGGGGAACGGGGGAGCTGTTTTTT | CASSQDPSGGTGELFF
. | TRBJ1-5 | TRBV5-4 | 14 | . | TGTGCCAGCAGCTTGGACGGGGGGAATCAGCCCCAGCATTTT | CASSLDGGNQPQHF
. | TRBJ2-1 | TRBV10-3 | 12 | . | TGTGCCATCAGGACAGTCCTCAATGAGCAGTTCTTC | CAIRTVLNEQFF
TRBD2 | TRBJ2-7 | TRBV11-2 | 14 | . | TGTGCCAGCGGCTGGAGCGGGGGCTCCTACGAGCAGTACTTC | CASGWSGGSYEQYF
. | TRBJ1-4 | TRBV18 | 15 | . | TGTGCCAGCTCACCACTGGCAGGCGATAATGAAAAACTGTTTTTT | CASSPLAGDNEKLFF
TRBD2 | TRBJ2-3 | TRBV7-7 | 14 | . | TGTGCTAGCAGCGCAGCGGGGGCCACAGATACGCAGTATTTT | CASSAAGATDTQYF
TRBD1 | TRBJ2-2 | TRBV12-5 | 14 | . | TGTGCTAGTGGTAACGGACAGGGTTTCGGGGAGCTGTTTTTT | CASGNGQGFGELFF
. | TRBJ1-1 | TRBV7-3 | 13 | . | TGTGCCAGCAGCTGGTCCGAAAACACTGAAGCTTTCTTT | CASSWSENTEAFF
. | TRBJ2-2 | TRBV6-6 | 15 | . | TGTGCCAGCAGTTCGCGGCGAACACGGACCGGGGAGCTGTTTTTT | CASSSRRTRTGELFF
. | TRBJ2-3 | TRBV9 | 13 | . | TGTGCCAGCAGCGTCGAGAGGGCAGATACGCAGTATTTT | CASSVERADTQYF
. | TRBJ2-5 | TRBV28 | 14 | . | TGTGCCAGCAGTCATTTAGGGGGACAAGAGACCCAGTACTTC | CASSHLGGQETQYF
TRBD1 | TRBJ1-5 | TRBV5-6 | 14 | . | TGTGCCAGCAGCTCCGGGACAGGGATTCAGCCCCAGCATTTT | CASSSGTGIQPQHF
TRBD2 | TRBJ2-7 | TRBV19 | 13 | . | TGTGCCAGTAGTCTTAGCGGGATAAACGAGCAGTACTTC | CASSLSGINEQYF
TRBD1 | TRBJ2-7 | TRBV2 | 14 | . | TGTGCCAGCAGTCAGGGGGACAGCTCCTACGAGCAGTACTTC | CASSQGDSSYEQYF
. | TRBJ2-7 | TRBV15 | 16 | . | TGTGCCACCAGCAGAGATCAGGGGGGTCCTCTCTACGAGCAGTACTTC | CATSRDQGGPLYEQYF
TRBD2 | TRBJ2-1 | TRBV5-6 | 15 | . | TGTGCCAGCAGCTCCAAGCGGGAGCCCTACAATGAGCAGTTCTTC | CASSSKREPYNEQFF
. | TRBJ1-2 | TRBV6-1 | 11 | . | TGTGCCAGCGGCAGAAGCTATGGCTACACCTTC | CASGRSYGYTF
TRBD1 | TRBJ2-7 | TRBV7-9 | 13 | few | TGTGCCAGCAGCTTAGACAGGGGATACGAGCAGTACTTC | CASSLDRGYEQYF
. | TRBJ2-3 | TRBV6-4 | 12 | . | TGTGCCAGCAGGCGACTAGACGAGACGCAGTATTTT | CASRRLDETQYF
. | TRBJ2-2 | TRBV27 | 12 | . | TGTGCCACCCGTAGGGGGGCAGGGGAGCTGTTTTTT | CATRRGAGELFF
. | TRBJ1-2 | TRBV18 | 14 | . | TGTGCCAGCTCACCACAGAATGAGGCGACGGGCTACACCTTC | CASSPQNEATGYTF
. | TRBJ2-5 | TRBV10-1 | 13 | . | TGCGCCAGCAGTCGGACCAAACAAGAGACCCAGTACTTC | CASSRTKQETQYF
. | TRBJ1-1 | TRBV6-1 | 11 | . | TGTGCCAGCACCACCTCGGAGAAAGCTTTCTTT | CASTTSEKAFF
TRBD1 | TRBJ1-3 | TRBV7-8 | 14 | . | TGTGCCAGCAGCCAAGGACAGGGGGAAAACACCATATATTTT | CASSQGQGENTIYF
. | TRBJ1-1 | TRBV19 | 11 | . | TGTGCCAGTGGCAGGGGTTCTGAAGCTTTCTTT | CASGRGSEAFF
. | TRBJ2-2 | TRBV5-1 | 17 | . | TGCGCCAGCAGCCGAAACTTGGGGCAGGGTGGCACCGGGGAGCTGTTTTTT | CASSRNLGQGGTGELFF
TRBD1 | TRBJ2-6 | TRBV2 | 17 | . | TGTGCCAGCAGGCGGACAGGGTTCAGCTCTGGGGCCAACGTCCTGACTTTC | CASRRTGFSSGANVLTF
. | TRBJ1-2 | TRBV14 | 13 | . | TGTGCCAGCAGCCAATCGCAGGGCTATGGCTACACCTTC | CASSQSQGYGYTF
TRBD1 | TRBJ2-1 | TRBV9 | 16 | . | TGTGCCAGCAGCGTAGCGTTGAGACAGGGGGCCAATGAGCAGTTCTTC | CASSVALRQGANEQFF